The T cell receptor (beta chain) under discussion was sequenced for a study of vaccination and CD4 T cells after COVID-19 (dated by TCRdb to between 2020 and 2023). Study-level background: SARS-CoV-2 positivity had been established in the convalescent patients by nasal swab PCR, and mild disease was recorded in several of these patients and severe disease in one. The convalescent cohort comprised six males and four females, including two Hispanic individuals, seven Caucasians, two Asians and one multiracial person. Participants got two doses of the Pfizer-BioNTech BNT162b2 vaccine (n=8) or two doses of the Moderna mRNA-1273 vaccine (n=2). Post-COVID blood samples from convalescent patients were collected a median of around 110 days after diagnosis, with a range of roughly 35 to 180 days. The time from the second vaccine dose to post-vaccine blood sampling had a median of 72 days and ranged from about 13 to 250 days. The cultures were stimulated with overlapping spike peptide pools from SARS-CoV-2 and from the common cold coronaviruses HCoV-NL63, HCoV-OC43 and HCoV-229E. Control cultures received a CEFX viral epitope pool as the positive control, an HIV-1 Nef peptide pool as the negative control, or no peptide. In around 9 COVID-19 convalescent patients and 4 infection-naive healthy vaccine recipients, researchers compared the spike-specific CD4+ TCR repertoire from before mRNA vaccination with the repertoire from after.

By how much of the sample it makes up, this clonotype is medium-sized (0.01 to 0.1%). Its specific antigen is unknown. The record has no base qualities; no much larger clone is one base away. General study outcomes and caveats: Only a relatively small number of convalescent patients were included in the study, and early timepoints following natural infection were not analyzed. Among convalescent patients, a median 86.3% of the SARS-CoV-2-reactive clones seen after vaccination appeared only after vaccination, which suggests priming specific to the vaccine. Of the vaccine-specific clones in convalescent patients, 304 of 307, or nearly all, reacted only to SARS-CoV-2 spike and did not cross-react with common cold coronaviruses. An increase in the median number of SARS-CoV-2-reactive clonotypes from 20 to 25 after infection to roughly 36 after vaccination was observed, but the change was not found to be significant.

Libraries were constructed by PCR. At the Johns Hopkins FTIC core, DNA from the cultured CD4+ T cells underwent TCR sequencing with the Oncomine TCR Beta short-read assay. The QIAamp micro DNA kit was used to extract genomic DNA from the cultured CD4+ T cells. Oncomine TCR Beta libraries from cultured CD4+ T cells were pooled using unique dual indexes and sequenced on an Illumina iSeq 100. The authors processed their data as follows. Non-productive sequences were removed, and CDR3s not starting with C, not ending with F or W, or shorter than 7 amino acids were discarded. The MANAFEST web application was used to identify antigen-specific clonotypes by comparing peptide-stimulated wells against reference wells and other culture wells. To be called positive, a clone needed an FDR below 0.05, an odds ratio above 5, and a productive frequency above 0.1% in at least two of three replicate wells. Cross-reactive clonotypes were defined as significantly expanded in both SARS-CoV-2 spike wells and at least one common cold coronavirus spike condition. Similarity between CDR3 sequences was evaluated in R version 3.6.1 using Levenshtein distances (stringdist) and unrooted phylogenetic trees (ape). TCRdb ran its own pipeline on the public reads, namely fastp trimming at Q25 and MiXCR clone calling, and kept in-frame beta chains. Identical CDR3 proteins give one entry, which carries the most common genes and DNA. The authors' filters were not applied to this entry. Across this sample there are 2,000 to 2,500 distinct CDR3 sequences, with about 25% seen only once. 26% of the sample lies in the top ten.

What this sample's treatment or condition label stands for: approximately nine-day PBMC culture with coronavirus spike peptide pools or control peptides (ViraFEST assay). The ViraFEST assay was used in the study, in which antigen-specific T cells were expanded with peptide pools and expanded clonotypes were subsequently identified by TCR sequencing. Positive SARS-CoV-2 PCR tests in the convalescent patients dated from March to December 2020, before Alpha, Beta and Delta variants emerged in the United States. Each well held about 2.2 million PBMCs cultured in IMDM containing roughly 5% human AB serum and 9 to 10 IU/ml IL-2, with about 9.4 ug/ml peptide pools added. Half of the culture medium was replaced with fresh IL-2-containing medium on days 3 and 7. Once the cells had been in culture for about 10 days, the EasySep CD4+ T cell isolation kit was used to isolate CD4+ T cells by negative selection. PBMCs were separated from whole blood using Ficoll-Paque Plus gradient centrifugation and then either used fresh or cryopreserved at -140C. Each culture condition was generally run in triplicate wells.

Sequencing used CD4+ T cells from blood, cultured in vitro, obtained after SARS-CoV-2 vaccination. The clonotype comes from a human donor who had recovered from COVID-19.

The sequence in DNA is TGCGCCAGCAGCGGGCGACTTCCAGGGGATACGCAGTATTTT. It encodes CASSGRLPGDTQYF. The sequence links TRBV4-3 to TRBJ2-3; a tentative D call is TRBD1 (5 bases match). V is pared back by 5 bases and J by 6 bases, with 15 bases lying between the germline termini. The CDR3 numbers 14 residues from cysteine through phenylalanine. Just the 42-base CDR3 DNA is kept, in frame starting at base 1. CDR1 and CDR2 are drawn from the germline V gene: LGHNA, YSLEER.